This T cell receptor beta chain was retrieved from a study of cytomegalovirus exposure and HLA in healthy donors. Between the trimmed V and J ends, which lost 7 bases and 6 bases, there was a span of 12 bases. CDR3 length: 13 residues. The germline V gene encodes CDR1 LNHDA and CDR2 SQIVND (reference sequence). The PCR employed 60 Vbeta primers together with 13 Jbeta primers. Sequencing was performed with immunoSEQ multiplex PCR; in TCRdb, only in-frame clones are kept and a portion is missing. The sample has 150,000 to 200,000 clones, about two thirds seen once. The sequence came from a man aged 25-40 years in good health and CMV-seropositive. The sequenced material came from PBMCs. The rearrangement joins TRBV19 to TRBJ1-4, with D possibly TRBD1 on 6 matching bases. The CDR3 region has the DNA TGTGCCAGTAACATTGACAGGTATGAAAAACTGTTTTTT. As protein: CASNIDRYEKLFF. Variable domain in full (rest from reference TRBV19 and TRBJ1-4): DGGITQSPKYLFRKEGQNVTLSCEQNLNHDAMYWYRQDPGQGLRLIYYSQIVNDFQKGDIAEGYSVSREKKESFPLTVTSAQKNPTAFYLCASNIDRYEKLFFGSGTQLSVL.